A selection of T cell receptor beta chains follows, all from one sample in a study of T cells in Graves' hyperthyroidism and ophthalmopathy. One entry per CDR3 protein, called by TCRdb with MiXCR from the multiplex PCR reads. The sample lists fewer than 700,000 distinct CDR3 sequences, about 16% occurring once. The sample taken for sequencing was blood. The receptors here all came from a woman aged 25 to 39 with Graves' hyperthyroidism. CDR3s include the opening cysteine and the closing phenylalanine or tryptophan. The D gene is left open where the match is weak. Part of the rows lack a size; the others show once, few, many or a class for expanded clones.

J gene: TRBJ2-1
D gene: TRBD2
clone size: many
V gene: TRBV2
CDR3 protein: CASSDIGTSGRTQFF
CDR3 DNA: TGTGCCAGCAGTGATATCGGGACTAGCGGGAGGACCCAGTTCTTC

J gene: TRBJ2-1
D gene: TRBD2
clone size: few
V gene: TRBV29-1
CDR3 protein: CSVGGLAGVREQFF
CDR3 DNA: TGCAGCGTTGGTGGACTAGCGGGAGTGCGCGAGCAGTTCTTC

J gene: TRBJ1-2
D gene: -
clone size: many
V gene: TRBV28
CDR3 protein: CAIKTGLSANYGYTF
CDR3 DNA: TGTGCCATCAAAACGGGACTCTCAGCTAACTATGGCTACACCTTC

J gene: TRBJ2-1
D gene: -
clone size: many
V gene: TRBV18
CDR3 protein: CASSPGWNEQFF
CDR3 DNA: TGTGCCAGCTCACCGGGGTGGAATGAGCAGTTCTTC

J gene: TRBJ2-2
D gene: TRBD2
clone size: few
V gene: TRBV6-1
CDR3 protein: CAAHGGANTGELFF
CDR3 DNA: TGTGCCGCCCATGGGGGGGCGAACACCGGGGAGCTGTTTTTT

J gene: TRBJ1-1
D gene: -
clone size: many
V gene: TRBV2
CDR3 protein: CASRGGVTEAFF
CDR3 DNA: TGTGCCAGTCGCGGCGGTGTCACTGAAGCTTTCTTT

J gene: TRBJ2-7
D gene: -
clone size: -
V gene: TRBV6-6
CDR3 protein: CASSYRPGSYEQYF
CDR3 DNA: TGTGCCAGCAGTTACAGGCCGGGGTCCTACGAGCAGTACTTC

J gene: TRBJ1-3
D gene: -
clone size: -
V gene: TRBV29-1
CDR3 protein: CGVEPPRGSGNTIYF
CDR3 DNA: TGCGGGGTAGAACCTCCTCGGGGCTCTGGAAACACCATATATTTT

J gene: TRBJ2-1
D gene: TRBD2
clone size: few
V gene: TRBV7-9
CDR3 protein: CASSLAGLSNNEQFF
CDR3 DNA: TGTGCCAGCAGTTTAGCGGGACTGAGCAACAATGAGCAGTTCTTC

J gene: TRBJ2-5
D gene: TRBD1
clone size: many
V gene: TRBV28
CDR3 protein: CASSSSDRARKETQYF
CDR3 DNA: TGTGCCAGCAGTTCCTCGGACAGGGCCCGGAAAGAGACCCAGTACTTC

J gene: TRBJ2-3
D gene: TRBD2
clone size: many
V gene: TRBV3-1
CDR3 protein: CASSQTWSGLEWGTDTQYF
CDR3 DNA: TGTGCCAGCAGCCAAACTTGGAGCGGACTAGAGTGGGGCACAGATACGCAGTATTTT

J gene: TRBJ2-2
D gene: -
clone size: -
V gene: TRBV2
CDR3 protein: CASSASTSRTGELFF
CDR3 DNA: TGTGCCAGCAGTGCGTCGACCTCACGTACCGGGGAGCTGTTTTTT

J gene: TRBJ2-7
D gene: TRBD1
clone size: -
V gene: TRBV9
CDR3 protein: CASSVGGQMTHEQYF
CDR3 DNA: TGTGCCAGCAGCGTAGGGGGACAGATGACACACGAGCAGTACTTC

J gene: TRBJ1-3
D gene: -
clone size: few
V gene: TRBV18
CDR3 protein: CASSPPGQQRGNTIYF
CDR3 DNA: TGTGCCAGCTCACCCCCTGGACAGCAACGGGGAAACACCATATATTTT

J gene: TRBJ1-1
D gene: TRBD1
clone size: many
V gene: TRBV28
CDR3 protein: CASSPQGMGTEAFF
CDR3 DNA: TGTGCCAGCAGTCCACAGGGGATGGGCACTGAAGCTTTCTTT

J gene: TRBJ2-1
D gene: -
clone size: many
V gene: TRBV29-1
CDR3 protein: CSVTGSLKYYNEQFF
CDR3 DNA: TGCAGCGTGACAGGTTCCCTGAAATACTACAATGAGCAGTTCTTC

J gene: TRBJ2-7
D gene: -
clone size: -
V gene: TRBV11-2
CDR3 protein: CASSLTPGVSYEQYF
CDR3 DNA: TGTGCCAGCAGCCTCACTCCAGGGGTCTCCTACGAGCAGTACTTC

J gene: TRBJ2-5
D gene: TRBD1
clone size: -
V gene: TRBV5-1
CDR3 protein: CASRQTGMDQETQYF
CDR3 DNA: TGCGCCAGCAGACAGACAGGGATGGACCAAGAGACCCAGTACTTC

J gene: TRBJ2-5
D gene: TRBD1
clone size: many
V gene: TRBV20-1
CDR3 protein: CSAPGQGLQETQYF
CDR3 DNA: TGCAGTGCTCCCGGACAGGGCCTCCAAGAGACCCAGTACTTC

J gene: TRBJ2-4
D gene: -
clone size: few
V gene: TRBV28
CDR3 protein: CASSPNKNIQYF
CDR3 DNA: TGTGCCAGCAGCCCGAATAAAAACATTCAGTACTTC

J gene: TRBJ2-7
D gene: -
clone size: many
V gene: TRBV7-6
CDR3 protein: CASSLVGDRDEQYF
CDR3 DNA: TGTGCCAGCAGCTTAGTCGGCGACCGGGACGAGCAGTACTTC

J gene: TRBJ2-3
D gene: -
clone size: -
V gene: TRBV20-1
CDR3 protein: CSAALPGPIIDTQYF
CDR3 DNA: TGCAGTGCTGCCCTACCGGGACCCATCATCGATACGCAGTATTTT

J gene: TRBJ1-6
D gene: -
clone size: few
V gene: TRBV5-6
CDR3 protein: CASSLGSGGSYNSPLHF
CDR3 DNA: TGTGCCAGCAGCTTGGGCAGCGGGGGCTCCTATAATTCACCCCTCCACTTT

J gene: TRBJ2-1
D gene: TRBD2
clone size: -
V gene: TRBV4-3
CDR3 protein: CASNRVAGGYMYNEQFF
CDR3 DNA: TGCGCCAGCAACCGTGTAGCGGGAGGTTACATGTACAATGAGCAGTTCTTC

J gene: TRBJ2-3
D gene: TRBD2
clone size: -
V gene: TRBV4-1
CDR3 protein: CASSQDRAGEDTQYF
CDR3 DNA: TGCGCCAGCAGCCAAGACAGGGCGGGAGAGGATACGCAGTATTTT

J gene: TRBJ2-5
D gene: -
clone size: -
V gene: TRBV12-3/TRBV12-4
CDR3 protein: CASTPGGGLSETQYF
CDR3 DNA: TGTGCCAGCACCCCAGGGGGAGGGCTTTCGGAGACCCAGTACTTC

J gene: TRBJ2-3
D gene: TRBD2
clone size: once
V gene: TRBV19
CDR3 protein: CASSIGLAGSDTQYF
CDR3 DNA: TGTGCCAGTAGTATAGGACTAGCGGGTTCAGATACGCAGTATTTT

J gene: TRBJ1-4
D gene: -
clone size: once
V gene: TRBV4-2
CDR3 protein: CASSQDSVEDEKLFF
CDR3 DNA: TGTGCCAGCAGCCAAGATAGTGTGGAGGATGAAAAACTGTTTTTT

J gene: TRBJ1-1
D gene: -
clone size: -
V gene: TRBV6-5
CDR3 protein: CASSYSYGAGTEAFF
CDR3 DNA: TGTGCCAGCAGTTACTCGTACGGGGCAGGCACTGAAGCTTTCTTT

J gene: TRBJ2-7
D gene: -
clone size: -
V gene: TRBV28
CDR3 protein: CASSSGTSTPYEQYF
CDR3 DNA: TGTGCCAGCAGCTCCGGGACATCCACCCCCTACGAGCAGTACTTC

J gene: TRBJ2-7
D gene: TRBD1
clone size: few
V gene: TRBV20-1
CDR3 protein: CSARDLTGGGGYEQYF
CDR3 DNA: TGCAGTGCTAGAGATCTAACAGGGGGCGGGGGCTACGAGCAGTACTTC

J gene: TRBJ2-3
D gene: -
clone size: many
V gene: TRBV11-2
CDR3 protein: CASSRIQRSDTQYF
CDR3 DNA: TGTGCCAGCAGCCGGATTCAGCGATCAGATACGCAGTATTTT

J gene: TRBJ1-2
D gene: TRBD1
clone size: many
V gene: TRBV28
CDR3 protein: CASTLTGASGYTF
CDR3 DNA: TGTGCCAGCACCCTCACAGGGGCTAGTGGCTACACCTTC

J gene: TRBJ1-1
D gene: -
clone size: many
V gene: TRBV30
CDR3 protein: CASKLGGNTEAFF
CDR3 DNA: TGTGCCTCTAAGCTAGGGGGGAACACTGAAGCTTTCTTT